Below, 26 T cell receptor beta chains from the same sample are listed, as sequenced in a study of T-cell reconstitution after alpha-beta-depleted transplantation in children. Unique molecular identifiers were incorporated when the TCRbeta library was constructed. Each CDR3 protein is one row after TCRdb ran MiXCR on the PCR reads. The repertoire includes about 420,000 distinct CDR3 sequences, 11% of them detected once, and 4.5% to 7% sits in the top ten. The input for sequencing was PBMCs from the stem cell graft donor, taken from the stem cell graft. The receptors derive from a human donor who donated a stem cell graft to a child with acute myeloid leukemia.

This clonotype has more than one count but fewer than ten. The CDR3, as DNA: TGTGCCAGCAGTTACGGCCTACGCGGGGGGTTCGGGCGTGAGCAGTTCTTC. This translates into CASSYGLRGGFGREQFF. This chain links TRBV6-5 with TRBJ2-1; 8 bases map to TRBD2. Per the germline V gene, CDR1 is MNHEY and CDR2 is SVGAGI. V trimming: 2 bases; J trimming: 9 bases; junction bases outside the gene matches: 15. CDR3 length: 17 amino acids.

This clonotype was seen a handful of times. The V gene is TRBV5-1, the J gene TRBJ2-7; D may be TRBD2 (5 bases). Germline V gene lookup returns CDR1 SGHRS and CDR2 YFSETQ. V lost 0 bases, J lost 3 bases, and 13 bases lay in between. The CDR3 is 15 amino acids. The CDR3 region has the DNA TGCGCCAGCAGCTTGGTCCCCGGGAAGGACTACGAGCAGTACTTC. It specifies CASSLVPGKDYEQYF.

This clonotype has a count of ten or more. This chain uses TRBV9 with TRBJ1-1; TRBD1 aligns across 9 bases. The CDR3 has 16 residues. Per germline, CDR1 SGDLS and CDR2 YYNGEE. Trimming removed 4 bases from V and 5 bases from J; junction bases left unmatched: 12. CDR3 protein: CASSPGQGGSRTEAFF. The DNA for the CDR3 is TGTGCCAGCAGCCCGGGACAGGGAGGGAGTAGGACTGAAGCTTTCTTT.

This clonotype was seen ten or more times. In nucleotides, the CDR3 is TGCAGCTTAACCCGGGAGGGGGGAGATACGCAGTATTTT. This gives the protein CSLTREGGDTQYF. The chain employs TRBV29-1 and TRBJ2-3, with 8 positions matching TRBD2. Germline CDR1 reads SQVTM; CDR2 reads ANQGSEA. Trimming removed 8 bases from V and 5 bases from J; junction bases left unmatched: 9. The CDR3 extends over 13 amino acids.

V usage is TRBV6-1 and J usage is TRBJ2-7; 9 bases fit TRBD1. Per germline, CDR1 MNHNS and CDR2 SASEGT. The length of the CDR3 is 13 residues. V lost 1 base, J lost 5 bases, and 0 bases stayed unmatched. The CDR3 DNA reads as TGTGCCAGCAGTGAAGGGACAGGGGACGAGCAGTACGTC. This sequence encodes CASSEGTGDEQYV.

This clonotype was observed a handful of times. V is TRBV18 and J is TRBJ1-4, with 8 bases matching TRBD1. Germline V gives CDR1 KGHSH, CDR2 LQKENI. The CDR3 extends over 14 amino acids. With V trimmed by 3 bases and J by 13 bases, 10 bases remained unmatched. CDR3 DNA sequence: TGTGCCAGCTCACCGGGACAGGCCTCCCGAAGACTGTTTTTT. Translation: CASSPGQASRRLFF.

This clonotype was picked up many times. CDR3 loop: CASSLDSAGGNEQFF. The CDR3 DNA follows: TGTGCCAGCAGCTTAGACTCCGCGGGGGGCAATGAGCAGTTCTTC. The rearrangement joins TRBV7-8 to TRBJ2-1, with 8 bases identical to TRBD2. This CDR3 region has 15 residues. Per the germline V gene, CDR1 is SGHVS and CDR2 is FQNEAQ. V was pared by 1 base and J by 6 bases, with 5 bases of the junction left unmatched.

This clonotype appeared a few times. This chain uses TRBV7-9 with TRBJ2-5; no clear D. The CDR3 length is 14 residues. V gave up 5 bases and J gave up 4 bases, with 14 bases separating them. Looked up from germline, CDR1 is SEHNR and CDR2 is FQNEAQ (reference sequence). CDR3 sequence: CASSPEVGLETQYF. The DNA for the CDR3 is TGTGCCAGCAGCCCCGAGGTGGGCTTAGAGACCCAGTACTTC.

The chain is built from TRBV15 and TRBJ2-3; D unresolved. Germline CDR1 is LNHNV and CDR2 is YYDKDF (reference sequence). Trimming removed 0 bases from V and 1 base from J, with 8 bases in between. The CDR3 is 15 residues long. CDR3 protein: CATSRDLGGTDTQYF. In DNA form, the CDR3 reads TGTGCCACCAGCAGAGATCTAGGTGGCACAGATACGCAGTATTTT.

The chain is built from TRBV5-1 and TRBJ2-2, with unresolved D. V was pared by 2 bases and J by 2 bases, with 4 bases between. Germline V CDR1 and CDR2: SGHRS, YFSETQ. The CDR3 is 13 residues long. The CDR3 bases are TGCGCCAGCAGCTTCGACAACACCGGGGAGCTGTTTTTT. Amino acids: CASSFDNTGELFF.

The table lists this clonotype with a few counts. The chain carries TRBV7-3 and TRBJ2-1; 9 bases map to TRBD1. The CDR3 length is 16 residues. Germline CDR1 is SGHTA and CDR2 is FQGTGA. V was pared by 0 bases and J by 5 bases, with 5 bases of the junction left unmatched. The CDR3 loop is CASSLTGQGFDNEQFF. The CDR3 DNA reads as TGTGCCAGCAGCTTAACGGGACAGGGCTTCGACAATGAGCAGTTCTTC. Supplemented by reference TRBV7-3 and TRBJ2-1, the full variable domain reads GAGVSQTPSNKVTEKGKYVELRCDPISGHTALYWYRQSLGQGPEFLIYFQGTGAADDSGLPNDRFFAVRPEGSVSTLKIQRTERGDSAVYLCASSLTGQGFDNEQFFGPGTRLTVL.

This clonotype was seen once. One end of the junction varies from germline; a read error may be responsible. This chain joins TRBV10-3 and TRBJ2-1, with 7 bases aligning to TRBD2. The CDR3 consists of 14 residues. Per germline, CDR1 ENHRY and CDR2 SYGVKD. The CDR3 nucleotides read TGTGCCACAACAAGCGGGGAACCCTACACTGAGCAGTTCTTC. This encodes CATTSGEPYTEQFF.

This clonotype was observed many times. This chain connects TRBV20-1 to TRBJ2-1; D possibly matches TRBD1 or TRBD2 (6 bases each). V gave up 0 bases and J gave up 6 bases, with 12 bases separating them. CDR1 is DFQATT, CDR2 SNEGSKA, per germline (reference sequence). The CDR3 extends over 14 amino acids. The CDR3 region is CSARDGGPGNEQFF. For the CDR3, the DNA is TGCAGTGCTAGAGATGGGGGGCCCGGCAATGAGCAGTTCTTC.

In its sample, this clonotype was seen many times. The chain carries TRBV20-1 and TRBJ2-1, with a weak D call TRBD2 (6 bases). The CDR3 is 13 amino acids. The V end lost 0 bases, the J end lost 9 bases, and 12 bases lay between the germline ends. Germline V lookup: CDR1 DFQATT, CDR2 SNEGSKA (reference sequence). CDR3: CSARETAGGEQFF. The CDR3 nucleotides are TGCAGTGCTAGAGAAACTGCCGGGGGTGAGCAGTTCTTC.

This clonotype has just a few counts. The chain couples TRBV10-3 to TRBJ2-7; TRBD2 is a possible D gene (5 bases). The CDR3 spans 12 residues. V dropped 10 bases and J dropped 6 bases, with 16 bases sitting between them. Germline V gene lookup returns CDR1 ENHRY and CDR2 SYGVKD. The CDR3 protein is CATTGFGVEQYF. The CDR3 DNA is TGTGCCACCACGGGGTTTGGTGTCGAGCAGTACTTC.

This rearrangement joins TRBV6-2 or TRBV6-3 to TRBJ2-7; 7 positions agree with TRBD2. The germline CDR1 and CDR2 sequences are MNHEY and SVGEGT. Unmatched junction bases numbered 7, after V lost 5 bases and J lost 6 bases. This CDR3 region has 13 residues. The chain's CDR3 is CASSTGGRREQYF. The CDR3 nucleotides read TGTGCCAGCAGTACGGGCGGGAGACGCGAGCAGTACTTC.

The chain has TRBV6-2 or TRBV6-3 and TRBJ1-1; 7 nucleotides align to TRBD1. V dropped 0 bases and J dropped 4; count of bases not matched to a gene: 5. The CDR3 extends over 15 amino acids. Germline V gene lookup returns CDR1 MNHEY and CDR2 SVGEGT. The CDR3 DNA is TGTGCCAGCAGTTACTCGAGAGGGGGCTTCACTGAAGCTTTCTTT. Translation: CASSYSRGGFTEAFF.

In this sample, this clonotype turned up many times. The chain combines TRBV5-1 with TRBJ1-1, with TRBD1 as a possible D gene (6 bases). Germline CDR1 and CDR2: SGHRS and YFSETQ. The CDR3 consists of 14 residues. V shed 4 bases and J shed 7 bases, with 17 bases lying between them. CDR3 loop: CASSPNTGHLEAFF. DNA of the CDR3: TGCGCCAGCAGCCCCAACACGGGACACCTTGAAGCTTTCTTT.

The V call is TRBV5-1, the J call TRBJ2-2, with D uncertain. CDR1 and CDR2 (germline): SGHRS, YFSETQ. CDR3 size: 13 residues. V lost 0 bases and J lost 6, with 6 bases in between. CDR3: CASSLEDPGELFF. CDR3 in DNA: TGCGCCAGCAGCTTGGAAGACCCCGGGGAGCTGTTTTTT.

This clonotype has just a few counts. The V call is TRBV5-1, the J call TRBJ2-2, with TRBD1 matching 9 bases. CDR1 and CDR2 from the germline V gene are SGHRS and YFSETQ. V shed 4 bases and J 4 bases; nucleotides not matched to a gene: 14. The CDR3 consists of 18 residues. CDR3 amino acids: CASSGGSRDREVTGELFF. The DNA for the CDR3 is TGCGCCAGCAGCGGAGGGTCCCGGGACAGGGAGGTCACCGGGGAGCTGTTTTTT.

This clonotype has ten or more counts. The chain links TRBV7-8 to TRBJ2-7; 7 nucleotides line up with TRBD1. Trimming at V came to 0 bases and at J to 3 bases, leaving 5 bases not matched to a gene. There are 15 residues in the CDR3. CDR1 SGHVS and CDR2 FQNEAQ come from the germline V gene. For the CDR3, the DNA is TGTGCCAGCAGCTTAGCAGGGGGCACTCTCTACGAGCAGTACGTC. Amino acid sequence: CASSLAGGTLYEQYV.

This clonotype has more than one count but fewer than ten. The J gene is TRBJ1-1, the V gene TRBV5-6; no reliable D call. Trimming cost V 6 bases and J 0 bases, with 18 bases left between them. The CDR3 spans 16 residues. CDR1 is SGHDT and CDR2 is YYEEEE in the germline V gene. The CDR3 nucleotides read TGTGCCAGCACCCCGGACGGAAATCTGATGAACACTGAAGCTTTCTTT. This translates into CASTPDGNLMNTEAFF.

This clonotype was detected a few times. The V call is TRBV21-1, the J call TRBJ1-4; the table names TRBD1, a call not compared with the DNA. TRBV21-1 has pseudogene status. The CDR3 has 13 amino acids. The CDR3 region has the DNA TGTGCCAGCAGCAAACCCGGGAATGAAAAACTGTTTTTT. Its protein product is CASSKPGNEKLFF.

This clonotype was detected only a few times. The chain combines TRBV20-1 with TRBJ2-6, with D unclear. Germline V gene data show CDR1 as DFQATT and CDR2 as SNEGSKA (reference sequence). The CDR3 runs to 14 residues. V lost 5 bases, J lost 2 bases, and 10 bases lay in between. DNA for the CDR3: TGCAGTGCTTCAGTTGGCCCTGGGGCCAACGTCCTGACTTTC. Encoded protein: CSASVGPGANVLTF.

This clonotype was recorded a few times. The chain recombines TRBV7-9 with TRBJ1-2, with D possibly matching TRBD1 (6 bases). This CDR3 is built from 16 residues. V lost 1 base, J lost 2 bases, and 14 bases lay in between. Germline CDR1 is SEHNR and CDR2 is FQNEAQ (reference sequence). The CDR3 region is CASSLVGAGANYGYTF. CDR3 bases: TGTGCCAGCAGCTTAGTTGGAGCGGGGGCAAACTATGGCTACACCTTC.

The V call is TRBV19, the J call TRBJ2-6, with a tentative D call TRBD1 (6 bases). Germline V lookup: CDR1 LNHDA, CDR2 SQIVND (reference sequence). This CDR3 region has 16 residues. V gave up 4 bases and J gave up 0 bases, with 10 bases separating them. CDR3 residues: CASSSRGHSGANVLTF. CDR3 bases: TGTGCCAGTAGTAGTAGGGGACACTCTGGGGCCAACGTCCTGACTTTC. Using reference TRBV19 and TRBJ2-6 for the parts outside the CDR3, the full variable domain is DGGITQSPKYLFRKEGQNVTLSCEQNLNHDAMYWYRQDPGQGLRLIYYSQIVNDFQKGDIAEGYSVSREKKESFPLTVTSAQKNPTAFYLCASSSRGHSGANVLTFGAGSRLTVL.